This TCR beta chain was recovered during a study of neurological immune-mediated disorders. Study findings and constraints: No CDR3 amino acid sequences recurred among expanded clones across subjects, suggesting private repertoires in all groups. HTLV-1-associated myelopathy had the most TCR clonal expansion, whereas multiple sclerosis had the least (lower than in healthy controls).

In this sample, this clonotype turned up many times. The antigen is undetermined. Per germline, CDR1 SGHKS and CDR2 YYEKEE (reference sequence). The length of the CDR3 is 14 residues. V trimming: 4 bases; J trimming: 4 bases; junction bases outside the gene matches: 5. Synthesis of cDNA used 5'RACE (with 10-nucleotide random UMIs). In TCRdb, the 5' RACE reads were re-called with MiXCR into one record per CDR3 protein. The profile shows 55,000 to 65,000 distinct CDR3 sequences, about 13% of them singletons. This sequence originates from a woman in her sixties or seventies with HTLV-1-associated myelopathy (HAM/TSP). The chain is built from TRBV5-5 and TRBJ2-5; 9 bases agree with TRBD1. The specimen sequenced was PBMCs. CDR3 protein: CASSIQGAGETQYF. The CDR3 DNA reads TGTGCCAGCAGCATACAGGGGGCGGGAGAGACCCAGTACTTC.